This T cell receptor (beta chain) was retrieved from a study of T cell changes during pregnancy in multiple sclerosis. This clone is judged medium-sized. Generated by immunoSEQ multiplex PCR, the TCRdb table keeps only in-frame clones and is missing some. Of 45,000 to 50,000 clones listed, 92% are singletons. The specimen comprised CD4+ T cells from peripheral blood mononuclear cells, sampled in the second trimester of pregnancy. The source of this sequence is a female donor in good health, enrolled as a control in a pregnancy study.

In nucleotides, the CDR3 is TGTGCCAGCTCACCAAGGACAGTTAACACCGGGGAGCTGTTTTTT. It specifies CASSPRTVNTGELFF. The chain combines TRBV18 with TRBJ2-2; a weak D match, TRBD1 (6 bases). Germline V gene sequence: CDR1 KGHSH, CDR2 LQKENI. With 2 bases removed from V and 2 bases from J, the gap between germline ends came to 9 bases. CDR3 length equals 15 residues.